Listed below are T cell receptor beta chains from one sample, sequenced in a study of Ad26.COV2.S vaccination and SARS-CoV-2 variants. Profiling relied on immunoSEQ multiplex PCR, and the TCRdb table lists in-frame clones only, not all of them. The sample consists of approximately 480,000 clones, approximately 90% of them appearing once. Sequencing was performed on peripheral blood, taken in a trial of Ad26.COV2.S vaccine versus placebo. The receptors come from a person aged 18-65 years who received the Ad26.COV2.S COVID-19 vaccine or a placebo. The CDR3 runs from the conserved cysteine through the conserved F or W. Each record gives: D gene, V gene, clone size, J gene, CDR3 protein, CDR3 DNA. A D gene is named only where the DNA matches it firmly. Clone sizes are given selectively: once, few, many, or a class where the clone is expanded.

.	TRBV11-2	.	TRBJ2-2	CASSLLPNTGELFF	TGTGCCAGCAGCTTGCTACCCAACACCGGGGAGCTGTTTTTT
TRBD1	TRBV2	.	TRBJ1-2	CASRPETGPYGYTF	TGTGCCAGCAGACCAGAGACAGGGCCCTATGGCTACACCTTC
.	TRBV20-1	.	TRBJ2-4	CSASSGLAKNIQYF	TGCAGTGCTAGTAGCGGCCTAGCCAAAAACATTCAGTACTTC
.	TRBV5-1	.	TRBJ2-7	CASSFRGSYEQYF	TGCGCCAGCAGCTTTAGGGGGTCCTACGAGCAGTACTTC
.	TRBV20-1	.	TRBJ2-7	CSAPASYEQYF	TGCAGTGCTCCAGCCTCCTACGAGCAGTACTTC
.	TRBV3-1/TRBV3-2	few	TRBJ1-2	CASSQVGSYGYTF	TGTGCCAGCAGCCAAGTGGGGAGTTATGGCTACACCTTC
.	TRBV28	.	TRBJ2-7	CASSPPGEAYEQYF	TGTGCCAGCAGTCCACCCGGGGAGGCCTACGAGCAGTACTTC
TRBD1	TRBV5-1	.	TRBJ1-3	CASSRDGQGLGNTIYF	TGCGCCAGCAGCCGGGACGGACAGGGGCTTGGAAACACCATATATTTT
.	TRBV10-2	.	TRBJ2-3	CASSGVGLASTDTQYF	TGCGCCAGCAGTGGGGTAGGACTCGCTAGCACAGATACGCAGTATTTT
.	TRBV7-2	.	TRBJ2-3	CASTRGPGSDTQYF	TGTGCCAGCACCCGTGGCCCCGGATCGGATACGCAGTATTTT
TRBD1	TRBV30	once	TRBJ2-1	CAWSRVGTGITEQFF	TGTGCCTGGAGTAGAGTAGGGACAGGGATCACTGAGCAGTTCTTC
.	TRBV7-2	few	TRBJ1-1	CASSLLQGRATNTEAFF	TGTGCCAGCAGCTTGCTACAGGGCAGGGCTACCAACACTGAAGCTTTCTTT
.	TRBV29-1	once	TRBJ1-2	CSCRDTNYGYTF	TGCAGCTGTCGGGACACAAACTATGGCTACACCTTC
TRBD1	TRBV30	.	TRBJ2-7	CAWSRTGYEQYF	TGTGCCTGGAGTAGGACAGGCTACGAGCAGTACTTC
TRBD1	TRBV5-1	.	TRBJ2-6	CASSYGTGSSGANVLTF	TGCGCCAGCAGCTATGGGACAGGGAGCTCTGGGGCCAACGTCCTGACTTTC
.	TRBV30	.	TRBJ2-5	CAWSVRGFQETQYF	TGTGCCTGGAGTGTGCGGGGCTTCCAAGAGACCCAGTACTTC
.	TRBV24-1	.	TRBJ1-1	CATSDSRGGPSLNTEAFF	TGTGCCACCAGTGATTCCCGCGGGGGGCCGTCGCTGAACACTGAAGCTTTCTTT
.	TRBV7-9	few	TRBJ1-1	CASSLGAGSRHTEAFF	TGTGCCAGCAGCTTAGGGGCGGGGAGTCGGCACACTGAAGCTTTCTTT
.	TRBV7-8	.	TRBJ2-2	CASSLVRNTGELFF	TGTGCCAGCAGCTTAGTGAGGAACACCGGGGAGCTGTTTTTT
.	TRBV19	.	TRBJ2-5	CASSGDQETQYF	TGTGCCAGTAGTGGGGACCAAGAGACCCAGTACTTC
.	TRBV20-1	.	TRBJ2-1	CSARGRYEQFF	TGCAGTGCTAGAGGGCGATACGAGCAGTTCTTC
TRBD2	TRBV2	.	TRBJ2-7	CASRPGLAGLEQYF	TGTGCCAGCAGACCGGGACTAGCGGGTCTTGAGCAGTACTTC